This TCR beta chain stems from a study of CD4 T cells in relation to SARS-CoV-2 and coronaviruses. As for the study in general: After roughly ten days of antigen culture, PBMC TCR beta CDR3s were sequenced. The negative reference was HIV-1 Nef peptide pool or peptide-free culture. Study results and limitations: Crossreactivity was assessed only for spike protein, not other viral proteins.

Here immunoSEQ multiplex PCR was the method, and the copy in TCRdb shows in-frame clones only, minus some. The table includes some 29,000 clones, 74% detected once. About this clone: Its antigen is not known.

Unexposed donor CD4+ T cells date from about 2011-2019, before the COVID-19 pandemic. The cells were cultured for roughly 11 days before CD4+ T cells were isolated. The TCR originated in a human donor in good health. Sequencing was performed on CD4+ T cells from PBMCs, cultured in vitro.

The CDR3 is CASSPQTDGSPLHF. The DNA of the CDR3 is TGTGCCAGCAGCCCTCAGACAGACGGGTCACCCCTCCACTTT. The V call is TRBV9, the J call TRBJ1-6, with a possible D match to TRBD1 (5 bases). The CDR3 contains 14 residues. The germline CDR1 and CDR2 sequences are SGDLS and YYNGEE. V gave up 4 bases and J gave up 10 bases, with 15 bases separating them.